This T cell receptor (beta chain) was sequenced during a study of long-term antiretroviral therapy in people with HIV. V was pared by 5 bases and J by 7 bases, with 9 bases of the junction left unmatched. Germline values: CDR1 SGHTA, CDR2 FQGNSA. This CDR3 comprises 16 residues. Researchers report immunoSEQ v3.0 was run at survey level. The table came from immunoSEQ multiplex PCR; TCRdb's copy has only in-frame clones and leaves some out. Here the sample spans 30,000 to 35,000 clones, approximately 72% being singletons. V is TRBV7-2 and J is TRBJ2-4; 12 bases line up with TRBD2. The TCR originated in a man aged 45-60 years with HIV. The source material was unsorted PBMCs, sampled 3 years after starting antiretroviral therapy. The CDR3 region is CASSPSGGAGRNIQYF. The CDR3 bases are TGTGCCAGCAGCCCTAGCGGGGGGGCCGGGCGGAACATTCAGTACTTC.